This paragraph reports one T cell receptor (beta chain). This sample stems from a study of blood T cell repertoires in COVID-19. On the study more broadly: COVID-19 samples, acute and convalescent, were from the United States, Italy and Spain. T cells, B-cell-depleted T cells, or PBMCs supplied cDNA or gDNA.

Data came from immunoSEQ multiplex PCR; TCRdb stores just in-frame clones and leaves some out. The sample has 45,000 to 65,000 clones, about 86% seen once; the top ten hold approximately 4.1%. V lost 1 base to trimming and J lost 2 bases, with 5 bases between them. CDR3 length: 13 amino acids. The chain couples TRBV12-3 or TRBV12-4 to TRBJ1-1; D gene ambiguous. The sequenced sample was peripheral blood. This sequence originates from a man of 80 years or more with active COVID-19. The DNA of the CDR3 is TGTGCCAGCAGTTTAGGTACAAACACTGAAGCTTTCTTT. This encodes CASSLGTNTEAFF.